Detailed here is one T cell receptor (beta chain). Its matching antigen is unknown. Here immunoSEQ multiplex PCR was the method, and the copy in TCRdb shows in-frame clones only, minus some. The sample includes under 35,000 clones, over 75% seen only once; the top ten take 14%. Whether given at about 4 or about 12 weeks, second doses were pooled. This entry comes from a study of T cell responses to AZD1222 COVID-19 vaccine. Study-wide results and limits: Donors, mostly white British, included more females; clonal diversity was possibly underestimated. Only a handful of AZD1222 recipients, roughly six in all, had baseline seropositivity. Repertoires were obtained only post-peak T cell response.

The sample consisted of peripheral blood, taken 28 days after the second AZD1222 dose. The sequence was obtained from an adult who received the AZD1222 COVID-19 vaccine.

The CDR3 DNA follows: TGCGCCAGCAGCCCGACCGGACAGACGAACACTGAAGCTTTCTTT. Amino acids: CASSPTGQTNTEAFF. The chain combines TRBV4-1 with TRBJ1-1; D may be TRBD1 (6 bases). Trimming took 4 bases from V and 1 from J, leaving 13 bases between them. The CDR3 runs 15 residues. The V gene's germline CDR1 is MGHRA and CDR2 YSYEKL.